Listed below are T cell receptor beta chains from one sample, sequenced in a study of cytomegalovirus exposure and HLA in healthy donors. TCRdb's table, derived via immunoSEQ multiplex PCR, lists solely in-frame clones and lacks some. This sample has 150,000 or so clones, with around 74% found just once. The sequencing sample was made of PBMCs. These receptors all come from a female donor in good health and CMV-seronegative. CDR3s include the opening cysteine and the closing phenylalanine or tryptophan. The D gene is left open where the match is weak. For some rows the clone size is stated as once, few or many, or as a class when expanded; others skip it.

V gene: TRBV4-2
CDR3 length: 16
D gene: TRBD1
J gene: TRBJ1-3
clone size: -
CDR3 protein: CASSRGTGGPGNTIYF
CDR3 DNA: TGTGCCAGCAGCCGCGGGACAGGGGGCCCTGGAAACACCATATATTTT

V gene: TRBV6-1
CDR3 length: 13
D gene: -
J gene: TRBJ2-3
clone size: -
CDR3 protein: CASSEAQLVGQYF
CDR3 DNA: TGTGCCAGCAGTGAAGCGCAACTAGTCGGGCAGTATTTT

V gene: TRBV30
CDR3 length: 14
D gene: TRBD2
J gene: TRBJ2-5
clone size: -
CDR3 protein: CAWSLERGVRAQYF
CDR3 DNA: TGTGCCTGGAGTTTGGAGCGGGGGGTCAGGGCCCAGTACTTC

V gene: TRBV5-4
CDR3 length: 17
D gene: -
J gene: TRBJ2-2
clone size: -
CDR3 protein: CASSLYSLAYLTGELFF
CDR3 DNA: TGTGCCAGCAGCTTGTATTCCCTAGCGTATCTCACCGGGGAGCTGTTTTTT

V gene: TRBV2
CDR3 length: 12
D gene: -
J gene: TRBJ1-4
clone size: once
CDR3 protein: CASSLGNEKLFF
CDR3 DNA: TGTGCCAGCAGTCTGGGCAATGAAAAACTGTTTTTT

V gene: TRBV7-7
CDR3 length: 16
D gene: TRBD2
J gene: TRBJ2-5
clone size: once
CDR3 protein: CASSLLRGGGEETQYF
CDR3 DNA: TGTGCCAGCAGCTTGCTTAGGGGCGGGGGGGAAGAGACCCAGTACTTC

V gene: TRBV11-1
CDR3 length: 12
D gene: -
J gene: TRBJ2-7
clone size: -
CDR3 protein: CASSLTGTEQYF
CDR3 DNA: TGTGCCAGCAGCTTAACAGGGACCGAGCAGTACTTC

V gene: TRBV10-3
CDR3 length: 15
D gene: TRBD1
J gene: TRBJ1-3
clone size: once
CDR3 protein: CAISRQGISGNTIYF
CDR3 DNA: TGTGCCATCAGCCGACAGGGAATCTCTGGAAACACCATATATTTT

V gene: TRBV27
CDR3 length: 14
D gene: TRBD2
J gene: TRBJ2-7
clone size: -
CDR3 protein: CASSLMAGAYEQYF
CDR3 DNA: TGTGCCAGCAGTTTAATGGCGGGGGCCTACGAGCAGTACTTC

V gene: TRBV10-3
CDR3 length: 15
D gene: -
J gene: TRBJ1-1
clone size: -
CDR3 protein: CAIRDGGGGNTEAFF
CDR3 DNA: TGTGCCATCAGGGACGGGGGTGGTGGGAACACTGAAGCTTTCTTT

V gene: TRBV5-1
CDR3 length: 15
D gene: -
J gene: TRBJ2-3
clone size: -
CDR3 protein: CASSLSSPSTDTQYF
CDR3 DNA: TGCGCCAGCAGCCTTAGCAGTCCTAGCACAGATACGCAGTATTTT

V gene: TRBV30
CDR3 length: 12
D gene: -
J gene: TRBJ1-3
clone size: -
CDR3 protein: CAWTRAGNTIYF
CDR3 DNA: TGTGCCTGGACCAGGGCTGGAAACACCATATATTTT

V gene: TRBV7-9
CDR3 length: 15
D gene: -
J gene: TRBJ2-7
clone size: -
CDR3 protein: CASSSTRVAVYEQYF
CDR3 DNA: TGTGCCAGCAGCTCCACCCGGGTGGCAGTTTACGAGCAGTACTTC

V gene: TRBV30
CDR3 length: 17
D gene: -
J gene: TRBJ1-6
clone size: -
CDR3 protein: CAWSSWRPYDSNSPLHF
CDR3 DNA: TGTGCCTGGAGTAGCTGGAGACCTTACGATTCTAATTCACCCCTCCACTTT

V gene: TRBV5-1
CDR3 length: 15
D gene: TRBD2
J gene: TRBJ2-3
clone size: -
CDR3 protein: CASSLDAGDTDTQYF
CDR3 DNA: TGCGCCAGCAGCTTGGACGCGGGGGACACAGATACGCAGTATTTT

V gene: TRBV7-2
CDR3 length: 14
D gene: -
J gene: TRBJ1-2
clone size: -
CDR3 protein: CASSQDRTNYGYTF
CDR3 DNA: TGTGCCAGCAGTCAAGACAGGACTAACTATGGCTACACCTTC

V gene: TRBV10-3
CDR3 length: 16
D gene: TRBD1
J gene: TRBJ2-3
clone size: -
CDR3 protein: CAISETGTGATDTQYF
CDR3 DNA: TGTGCCATCAGTGAGACCGGGACAGGGGCGACAGATACGCAGTATTTT

V gene: TRBV6-1
CDR3 length: 14
D gene: -
J gene: TRBJ2-5
clone size: -
CDR3 protein: CASSDRGLGETQYF
CDR3 DNA: TGTGCCAGCAGTGATCGGGGGTTGGGAGAGACCCAGTACTTC

V gene: TRBV30
CDR3 length: 15
D gene: TRBD2
J gene: TRBJ2-2
clone size: few
CDR3 protein: CAWSVRWRGGGELFF
CDR3 DNA: TGTGCCTGGAGTGTACGGTGGCGGGGGGGCGGGGAGCTGTTTTTT

V gene: TRBV27
CDR3 length: 18
D gene: TRBD1
J gene: TRBJ2-6
clone size: -
CDR3 protein: CASSSRTGAPSGANVLTF
CDR3 DNA: TGTGCCAGCAGTTCACGGACAGGGGCGCCTTCCGGGGCCAACGTCCTGACTTTC

V gene: TRBV7-9
CDR3 length: 17
D gene: TRBD1
J gene: TRBJ2-6
clone size: -
CDR3 protein: CASAGTGALSGANVLTF
CDR3 DNA: TGTGCCAGCGCCGGGACAGGGGCCCTCTCTGGGGCCAACGTCCTGACTTTC

V gene: TRBV7-9
CDR3 length: 17
D gene: -
J gene: TRBJ2-3
clone size: -
CDR3 protein: CASSSTVTTHSTDTQYF
CDR3 DNA: TGTGCCAGCAGCTCAACCGTGACGACACATAGCACAGATACGCAGTATTTT

V gene: TRBV2
CDR3 length: 13
D gene: TRBD2
J gene: TRBJ2-1
clone size: -
CDR3 protein: CASSDRTSGQQFF
CDR3 DNA: TGTGCCAGCAGTGACCGGACTAGCGGGCAGCAGTTCTTC

V gene: TRBV6-6
CDR3 length: 14
D gene: TRBD1
J gene: TRBJ1-5
clone size: once
CDR3 protein: CASSRQGGNQPQHF
CDR3 DNA: TGTGCCAGCAGCCGACAGGGGGGCAATCAGCCCCAGCATTTT

V gene: TRBV29-1
CDR3 length: 13
D gene: TRBD1
J gene: TRBJ1-2
clone size: -
CDR3 protein: CSSLIGGGGGYTF
CDR3 DNA: TGCAGCTCACTGATAGGGGGCGGCGGAGGCTACACCTTC

V gene: TRBV18
CDR3 length: 14
D gene: TRBD1
J gene: TRBJ2-7
clone size: few
CDR3 protein: CASSPSRQGYEQYF
CDR3 DNA: TGTGCCAGCTCACCATCGAGACAGGGCTACGAGCAGTACTTC

V gene: TRBV9
CDR3 length: 16
D gene: -
J gene: TRBJ1-1
clone size: few
CDR3 protein: CASSVGVWEGGTEAFF
CDR3 DNA: TGTGCCAGCAGCGTAGGGGTTTGGGAGGGGGGCACTGAAGCTTTCTTT

V gene: TRBV10-3
CDR3 length: 16
D gene: -
J gene: TRBJ2-2
clone size: -
CDR3 protein: CAISESGRGNTGELFF
CDR3 DNA: TGTGCCATCAGTGAGTCGGGGCGGGGAAACACCGGGGAGCTGTTTTTT

V gene: TRBV7-2
CDR3 length: 14
D gene: -
J gene: TRBJ1-1
clone size: -
CDR3 protein: CASSLRGRGTEAFF
CDR3 DNA: TGTGCCAGCAGCTTACGGGGAAGAGGCACTGAAGCTTTCTTT

V gene: TRBV7-9
CDR3 length: 13
D gene: -
J gene: TRBJ2-7
clone size: few
CDR3 protein: CASSPPGEGRAYF
CDR3 DNA: TGTGCCAGCAGCCCCCCAGGGGAGGGGAGGGCGTACTTC

V gene: TRBV5-1
CDR3 length: 14
D gene: -
J gene: TRBJ1-1
clone size: -
CDR3 protein: CASSLMGVNTEAFF
CDR3 DNA: TGCGCCAGCAGCTTGATGGGCGTCAACACTGAAGCTTTCTTT

V gene: TRBV13
CDR3 length: 14
D gene: -
J gene: TRBJ2-7
clone size: -
CDR3 protein: CASSLYRVQHEQYF
CDR3 DNA: TGTGCCAGCAGCTTGTACAGGGTCCAGCACGAGCAGTACTTC

V gene: TRBV2
CDR3 length: 14
D gene: -
J gene: TRBJ2-7
clone size: -
CDR3 protein: CASSEVQGTYEQYF
CDR3 DNA: TGTGCCAGCAGTGAGGTCCAGGGAACCTACGAGCAGTACTTC

V gene: TRBV10-3
CDR3 length: 15
D gene: -
J gene: TRBJ2-5
clone size: once
CDR3 protein: CAISDPAGVQETQYF
CDR3 DNA: TGTGCCATCAGTGATCCCGCAGGGGTCCAAGAGACCCAGTACTTC

V gene: TRBV10-3
CDR3 length: 16
D gene: -
J gene: TRBJ2-7
clone size: -
CDR3 protein: CAISEGGLGGPYEQYF
CDR3 DNA: TGTGCCATCAGTGAGGGGGGACTGGGGGGACCCTACGAGCAGTACTTC